Below, 31 T cell receptor beta chains from the same sample are listed, as sequenced in a study of T cells in Graves' hyperthyroidism and ophthalmopathy. RNA transcripts were the template for amplifying TCR beta CDR3 regions. HTBI primers were used for first-round RT-PCR of the TCR CDR3. TCRdb passed the multiplex PCR reads through MiXCR, listing each CDR3 protein once. In the table there are roughly 380,000 distinct CDR3 sequences, around 13% of which are singletons. The specimen sequenced was blood. All receptors derive from a woman between 55 and 75 years old with Graves' hyperthyroidism.

This clonotype has at least ten counts. The V call is TRBV2, the J call TRBJ2-1; TRBD2 matches at 15 bases. The CDR3 spans 15 residues. V shed 8 bases, J shed 5 bases, and the junction held 4 bases outside the gene matches. Germline V CDR1 and CDR2: SNHLY, FYNNEI. CDR3 protein: CASQGLAGGHNEQFF. The DNA for the CDR3 is TGTGCCAGCCAGGGACTAGCGGGAGGACACAATGAGCAGTTCTTC.

In nucleotides, the CDR3 is TGTGCCAGCACCCCCCTCCGACTCACCGGGGAGCTGTTTTTT. Its protein product is CASTPLRLTGELFF. The chain links TRBV7-2 to TRBJ2-2; D gene ambiguous. V dropped 7 bases and J dropped 4 bases, with 13 bases sitting between them. This CDR3 spans 14 amino acids. The V gene's germline CDR1 is SGHTA and CDR2 FQGNSA.

About this clonotype itself: The missing conserved phenylalanine or tryptophan at the end of this CDR3 makes a read error likely. The chain has TRBV5-1 and TRBJ2-5, with TRBD2 matching 12 bases. The germline V gene has CDR1 SGHRS and CDR2 YFSETQ. The junction had 4 bases not matched to a gene; V was cut back by 0 bases and J by 4 bases. The CDR3 totals 16 residues. CDR3 sequence (DNA): TGCGCCAGCAGCTTGGAAGGACTAGCGGGGACAGAGACCCAGTACCTC. This translates into CASSLEGLAGTETQYL.

This clonotype was observed at least ten times. V gene TRBV12-3 or TRBV12-4 combines with J gene TRBJ1-1, with TRBD1 matching over 9 bases. The CDR3 sequence is 16 residues long. V shed 3 bases, J shed 4 bases, and the junction held 9 bases outside the gene matches. The CDR3 sequence is CASSFITGGSSTEAFF. CDR3 sequence (DNA): TGTGCCAGCAGTTTCATCACAGGGGGCAGCAGCACTGAAGCTTTCTTT.

This clonotype was observed at least ten times. The chain carries TRBV5-1 and TRBJ2-1; 13 nucleotides align to TRBD2. V was clipped by 3 bases and J by 5 bases; unmatched bases: 5. The germline V gene encodes CDR1 SGHRS and CDR2 YFSETQ. The CDR3 loop spans 16 amino acids. CDR3 loop: CASSSGLAGYDNEQFF. For the CDR3, the DNA is TGCGCCAGCAGCTCGGGACTAGCGGGATATGACAATGAGCAGTTCTTC.

The chain is built from TRBV19 and TRBJ1-3; D uncertain. Germline assignment: CDR1 LNHDA and CDR2 SQIVND (reference sequence). V was clipped by 6 bases and J by 1 base, with 13 bases between them. This CDR3 comprises 15 residues. The CDR3 DNA is TGTGCCAGTAGACCCTGGGGTATGTCTGGAAACACCATATATTTT. Translated: CASRPWGMSGNTIYF.

This clonotype was counted at least ten times. This chain's CDR3 is CASSYVQGSFTDTQYF. CDR3 sequence (DNA): TGTGCCAGCAGTTACGTACAGGGGTCCTTCACGGATACGCAGTATTTT. The chain employs TRBV6-6 and TRBJ2-3, with 7 nucleotides matching TRBD1. Germline CDR1 and CDR2: MNHNY and SVGAGI (reference sequence). With V trimmed by 2 bases and J by 6 bases, 11 bases remained unmatched. The CDR3 covers 16 residues.

The chain employs TRBV25-1 and TRBJ2-5; D is unclear. Germline-derived CDR1 and CDR2 are MGHDK and SYGVNS. The CDR3 covers 13 residues. Trimming took 5 bases from V and 7 from J, leaving 14 bases between them. CDR3 DNA sequence: TGTGCCAGCAGTAACTTAAAGGGTGGGACCCAGTACTTC. It specifies CASSNLKGGTQYF.

V usage is TRBV11-2 and J usage is TRBJ2-1; 7 bases are shared with TRBD1. The trim removed 3 bases at V and 9 bases at J, leaving 5 bases unmatched. Germline assignment: CDR1 SGHAT and CDR2 FQNNGV. This CDR3 is built from 13 residues. The CDR3 here is CASSFGPGGEQFF. The CDR3 coding sequence is TGTGCCAGCAGCTTTGGTCCAGGGGGTGAGCAGTTCTTC.

V and J are TRBV14 and TRBJ1-2; possible D gene TRBD1, 5 bases. V dropped 4 bases and J dropped 6 bases, with 18 bases sitting between them. The CDR3 is 15 amino acids. Per the germline V gene, CDR1 is SGHDN and CDR2 is FVKESK. CDR3 sequence reads: CASSRRGPSWDGYTF. The CDR3 coding sequence is TGTGCCAGCAGCCGAAGGGGACCTAGCTGGGATGGCTACACCTTC.

There are many counts of this clonotype. The genes are TRBV2 and TRBJ1-4; D gene unclear. CDR1 is SNHLY and CDR2 is FYNNEI in the germline V gene. CDR3 size: 12 residues. Between the trimmed V and J ends, which lost 6 bases and 8 bases, there was a span of 10 bases. The CDR3 protein is CASSIHGEKLFF. CDR3 nucleotides: TGTGCCAGCAGCATTCACGGGGAAAAACTGTTTTTT.

This clonotype was observed many times. This chain joins TRBV12-3 or TRBV12-4 and TRBJ2-7; D gene unclear. The V gene lost 6 bases and the J gene lost 3 bases, with 9 bases spanning the gap. The CDR3 covers 12 residues. The CDR3 protein is CASSFAGYEQYF. The CDR3 nucleotides read TGTGCCAGCAGCTTCGCTGGCTACGAGCAGTACTTC.

The genes are TRBV20-1 and TRBJ1-4; 7 bases match TRBD1. The CDR3 extends over 12 amino acids. Per the germline V gene, CDR1 is DFQATT and CDR2 is SNEGSKA (reference sequence). For the CDR3, the DNA is TGCAGCGGGGCAGGGGGAACAGAAAAACTGTTTTTT. Translated, it gives CSGAGGTEKLFF.

V is TRBV19 and J is TRBJ2-2; weak D call: TRBD1 (6 bases). Germline CDR1 LNHDA, CDR2 SQIVND (reference sequence). V gave up 6 bases and J gave up 0 bases, with 17 bases separating them. CDR3 length equals 17 residues. The CDR3 is CASRPLGAIANTGELFF. The CDR3 DNA is TGTGCCAGTAGACCCTTGGGGGCCATCGCGAACACCGGGGAGCTGTTTTTT.

The chain combines TRBV19 with TRBJ1-3, with D unresolved. CDR1 and CDR2 from the germline V gene are LNHDA and SQIVND (reference sequence). V dropped 4 bases and J dropped 0 bases, with 25 bases sitting between them. The CDR3 is 20 residues long. The CDR3 nucleotides read TGTGCCAGTAGTACTCTCCCATGGGGTACGGTGACCCCCTCTGGAAACACCATATATTTT. Amino acids: CASSTLPWGTVTPSGNTIYF. Filled out from reference TRBV19 and TRBJ1-3, the complete variable domain reads DGGITQSPKYLFRKEGQNVTLSCEQNLNHDAMYWYRQDPGQGLRLIYYSQIVNDFQKGDIAEGYSVSREKKESFPLTVTSAQKNPTAFYLCASSTLPWGTVTPSGNTIYFGEGSWLTVV.

This clonotype was counted many times. The rearrangement uses TRBV20-1 and TRBJ1-2; possible D gene TRBD1, 6 bases. Deletions cut 4 bases from V and 1 base from J, with 10 bases between. CDR1 and CDR2 from the germline V gene are DFQATT and SNEGSKA (reference sequence). The CDR3 is 13 amino acids. CDR3 bases: TGCAGTGCTACAAAAGGGGGTAACTATGGCTACACCTTC. It specifies CSATKGGNYGYTF.

This clonotype occurred many times. The chain combines TRBV11-3 with TRBJ2-7; D unresolved. The CDR3 is 14 amino acids. The V gene lost 2 bases and the J gene lost 2 bases, with 10 bases spanning the gap. Germline lookup yields CDR1 SGHNT and CDR2 YENEEA. The CDR3 nucleotides read TGTGCCAGCAGCTTACGGGTAGCCCCCTACGAGCAGTACTTC. Translated, it gives CASSLRVAPYEQYF.

The chain uses TRBV19 and TRBJ2-7; D gene ambiguous. This CDR3 contains 13 residues. Per germline, CDR1 LNHDA and CDR2 SQIVND (reference sequence). Trimming stripped 3 bases from V and 4 bases from J, with 10 bases between. CDR3 sequence (DNA): TGTGCCAGTAGTATTCATGTGTTTTACGAGCAGTACTTC. It encodes CASSIHVFYEQYF.

The chain joins TRBV5-1 to TRBJ2-7, with TRBD2 matching over 7 bases. V shed 3 bases, J shed 4 bases, and the junction held 10 bases outside the gene matches. CDR1 and CDR2 (germline): SGHRS, YFSETQ. The CDR3 has 15 amino acids. For the CDR3, the DNA is TGCGCCAGCAGCTCTCTTGGGGGAGGGCCTTACGAGCAGTACTTC. Translating it yields CASSSLGGGPYEQYF.

The table lists this clonotype with many counts. The chain is built from TRBV28 and TRBJ2-2; weak D call: TRBD1 (7 bases). Germline lookup yields CDR1 MDHEN and CDR2 SYDVKM. The ends were cut back, 5 bases at V and 7 bases at J, with 14 bases in the middle. The CDR3 has 14 residues. The CDR3 sequence: CASSTRGVYGELFF. The CDR3 region has the DNA TGTGCCAGCAGTACCAGGGGGGTCTACGGGGAGCTGTTTTTT.

This chain joins TRBV30 and TRBJ2-3; D remains ambiguous. Trimming took 0 bases from V and 5 from J, leaving 21 bases between them. The CDR3 sequence is 17 residues long. Germline V gene data show CDR1 as GTSNPN and CDR2 as SVGIG (reference sequence). CDR3 DNA: TGTGCCTGGAGTGTAGGTGGTGAGCTTTACTTGAGAGATACGCAGTATTTT. Encoded protein: CAWSVGGELYLRDTQYF.

This clonotype turned up a few times. The chain recombines TRBV4-2 with TRBJ2-7, with D unclear. The germline gives CDR1 LGHNA, CDR2 YNFKEQ. The CDR3 length is 16 residues. Trimming removed 1 base at V and 2 bases at J, with 15 bases between. DNA of the CDR3: TGTGCCAGCAGCCAAGGGTCGCCGAGACTTGCCTACGAGCAGTACTTC. Residues: CASSQGSPRLAYEQYF.

This clonotype was seen at least ten times. The chain employs TRBV10-2 and TRBJ2-5; 9 bases fit TRBD2. The CDR3 spans 14 residues. The V gene end was trimmed by 6 bases and the J gene end by 5 bases; junction bases not matched to a gene: 7. Germline CDR1 WSHSY, CDR2 SAAADI. CDR3 region: CASRAGGMGETQYF. The CDR3 DNA follows: TGCGCCAGCAGGGCGGGAGGGATGGGGGAGACCCAGTACTTC.

With respect to this clonotype: The germline gene is not matched at one end of the junction; a read error may be the cause. V and J are TRBV6-2 or TRBV6-3 and TRBJ1-2; 9 nucleotides agree with TRBD1. The CDR3 length is 15 residues. CDR1 MNHEY and CDR2 SVGEGT come from the germline V gene. This CDR3 is CAGSYPGTGRYGYTF. The CDR3 DNA reads TGTGCCGGCAGTTACCCCGGGACAGGGCGCTATGGCTACACCTTC.

There are a few counts of this clonotype. The chain links TRBV24-1 to TRBJ2-3; no definite D call. Germline V CDR1 and CDR2: KGHDR, SFDVKD. Trimming removed 9 bases at V and 6 bases at J, with 9 bases between. The CDR3 spans 11 residues. This CDR3 reads CATGVADTQYF. In nucleotides, the CDR3 is TGTGCCACCGGGGTTGCGGATACGCAGTATTTT.

This clonotype has at least ten counts. This sequence joins TRBV3-1 and TRBJ2-1; a weak D match, TRBD1 (6 bases). The CDR3 is 14 amino acids. The germline V gene encodes CDR1 LGHDT and CDR2 YNNKEL (reference sequence). The V and J ends lost 5 bases and 6 bases respectively, with 14 bases between them. The CDR3 sequence: CASSYTGIGNEQFF. The CDR3 DNA reads as TGTGCCAGCAGCTACACAGGGATCGGCAATGAGCAGTTCTTC.

This clonotype was picked up many times. V and J are TRBV11-3 and TRBJ2-1, with 11 bases lining up with TRBD2. Per germline, CDR1 SGHNT and CDR2 YENEEA. Trimming took 6 bases from V and 9 from J; bases not matched to a gene: 13. The CDR3 is 16 amino acids. CDR3 residues: CASSPPGLAGGLEQFF. DNA for the CDR3: TGTGCCAGCAGTCCCCCGGGGCTAGCGGGAGGACTTGAGCAGTTCTTC.

The chain carries TRBV19 and TRBJ2-4; D is ambiguous. Per germline, CDR1 LNHDA and CDR2 SQIVND (reference sequence). V lost 5 bases, J lost 3 bases, and 14 bases lay in between. The CDR3 is 15 amino acids. CDR3 nucleotides: TGTGCCAGTAGTCCCCCCCCGGGTGACAAAAACATTCAGTACTTC. Residues: CASSPPPGDKNIQYF.

This clonotype has at least ten counts. The gene calls are TRBV5-1 and TRBJ2-5; D gene ambiguous. With 4 bases removed from V and 1 base from J, the gap between germline ends came to 11 bases. Germline V gene lookup returns CDR1 SGHRS and CDR2 YFSETQ. The CDR3 contains 14 residues. The CDR3 loop is CASSDARTQETQYF. For the CDR3, the DNA is TGCGCCAGCAGCGACGCGAGGACCCAAGAGACCCAGTACTTC.

The gene calls are TRBV7-2 and TRBJ1-5, with 8 bases matching TRBD1. Germline V gene lookup returns CDR1 SGHTA and CDR2 FQGNSA. J gave up 4 bases and V 5 bases, and 7 bases lay outside the gene matches. This CDR3 is 15 amino acids long. Here the CDR3 reads CASSTGQGPNQPQHF. DNA for the CDR3: TGTGCCAGCAGCACCGGACAGGGTCCAAATCAGCCCCAGCATTTT.

This chain connects TRBV12-5 to TRBJ2-1; maybe TRBD1 (5 bases). Deletions cut 8 bases from V and 7 bases from J, with 21 bases between. From germline, CDR1 is LGHNT and CDR2 FRNRAP. CDR3 length: 15 residues. The CDR3 region is CASRPRGVAGNEQFF. The DNA of the CDR3 is TGTGCTAGTCGACCTCGAGGTGTTGCAGGGAATGAGCAGTTCTTC.